The entry below describes one TCR beta chain. The CDR3 totals 13 residues. Germline V lookup: CDR1 SNHLY, CDR2 FYNNEI. V was pared by 4 bases and J by 5 bases, with 8 bases between. This sample was taken from a study of shared T cell receptors in the human thymus. Profiled with immunoSEQ multiplex PCR; TCRdb holds only in-frame clones, not every one. The table lists about 730,000 clones, 75% to 90% of them singletons, with over 0.008% in the top ten. The data also belong to a second study, concerning human thymus T cells. That publication notes: In corrective heart surgery, resections were taken, and these provided the thymus tissue.

The clonotype was recovered from a girl under three years old with a congenital heart defect. The chain employs TRBV2 and TRBJ2-2, with TRBD2 as a possible D gene (5 bases). Input material: thymocytes. CDR3 loop: CASSVRATGELFF. The CDR3 region has the DNA TGTGCCAGCAGTGTGAGGGCAACCGGGGAGCTGTTTTTT.